This entry lists 31 T cell receptor beta chains sequenced from one sample in a study of blood T cells in healthy people across ages. Using a J-beta primer mix together with a sample-barcoded 5' primer, a second PCR was run for about 6 to 12 cycles. TCRdb reprocessed the 5' RACE reads with MiXCR, giving one entry per CDR3 protein. The sample yields 1,500,000 or so distinct CDR3 sequences, roughly 43% seen once. Source material: blood. These receptors came from a woman under 30 in good health.

The V and J genes are TRBV9 and TRBJ2-1; D unresolved. The J call may be in error: the DNA end matches TRBJ2-7 better. The length of the CDR3 is 15 residues. From germline, CDR1 is SGDLS and CDR2 YYNGEE. The CDR3 sequence is CASSPTGFEYNEQYF. The CDR3 nucleotides read TGTGCCAGCAGCCCCACTGGGTTTGAGTACAATGAGCAGTACTTC.

Of note for this clonotype: Sequence at one end of the junction differs from germline and may be a read error. The chain combines TRBV18 with TRBJ2-1; 8 positions agree with TRBD2. The CDR3 contains 12 residues. In germline, CDR1 is KGHSH, CDR2 LQKENI. The CDR3 DNA reads TGTGCCAGCGCACCAGACTCGGGACTAGGGTTCTTC. Residues: CASAPDSGLGFF.

This clonotype has a handful of counts. The V and J genes are TRBV6-2 or TRBV6-3 and TRBJ2-7; a weak D match, TRBD1 (6 bases). Trimming removed 6 bases at V and 6 bases at J, with 18 bases between. Germline CDR1 and CDR2: MNHEY and SVGEGT. The CDR3 length is 14 residues. Written as DNA, the CDR3 is TGTGCCAGCAGGATCCGGGACATTTTTCGCGAGCAGTACTTC. Protein sequence: CASRIRDIFREQYF.

This clonotype was recorded a few times. The chain uses TRBV5-4 and TRBJ2-3, with TRBD1 identical over 10 bases. CDR3 length equals 14 residues. The V gene's germline CDR1 is SGHNT and CDR2 YYREEE (reference sequence). Losses at the gene ends were 1 base for V and 6 bases for J; bases not matched to a gene: 2. As DNA, the CDR3 is TGTGCCAGCAGCTTGAGGACAGGGGGGGATACGCAGTATTTT. This codes for CASSLRTGGDTQYF.

In this sample, this clonotype turned up a few times. The rearrangement links TRBV6-6 to TRBJ2-5; TRBD2 matches at 11 bases. Germline CDR1 MNHNY, CDR2 SVGAGI (reference sequence). J was trimmed by 0 bases and V by 5 bases; bases with no gene match: 5. The CDR3 covers 16 residues. The CDR3 nucleotides read TGTGCCAGCAGTGGTCGACTAGCGGGGTACCAAGAGACCCAGTACTTC. It translates to CASSGRLAGYQETQYF.

This clonotype was seen more than once but under ten times. The chain links TRBV15 to TRBJ1-1; no clear D gene. The CDR3 spans 14 residues. Trimming took 0 bases from V and 7 from J, leaving 12 bases between them. Germline lookup yields CDR1 LNHNV and CDR2 YYDKDF (reference sequence). The CDR3 coding sequence is TGTGCCACCAGCAGAGAGGATCAGCTAGTTGAAGCTTTCTTT. Translating gives CATSREDQLVEAFF.

The chain joins TRBV12-3 or TRBV12-4 to TRBJ2-5; TRBD2 might be the D (5 bases). There are 14 residues in the CDR3. The germline V and J ends were trimmed by 6 bases and 11 bases, with 22 bases remaining between them. The CDR3 protein is CASRSHDYHNEQYF. The CDR3 nucleotides are TGTGCCAGCAGAAGCCACGACTACCACAATGAGCAGTACTTC.

This clonotype has a single count. The genes are TRBV7-9 and TRBJ1-1; a possible D gene is TRBD1 (6 bases). The CDR3 consists of 13 residues. The V gene's germline CDR1 is SEHNR and CDR2 FQNEAQ (reference sequence). The germline V and J ends were trimmed by 8 bases and 4 bases, with 14 bases remaining between them. CDR3 DNA: TGTGCCAGCGGAAGGACAGAAAGCACTGAAGCTTTCTTT. This encodes CASGRTESTEAFF.

The genes are TRBV5-1 and TRBJ1-1, with D perhaps matching TRBD1 (5 bases). The V gene's germline CDR1 is SGHRS and CDR2 YFSETQ. This CDR3 has 17 amino acids. Between the trimmed V and J ends, which lost 0 bases and 4 bases, there was a span of 19 bases. CDR3 sequence: CASSLGGSVNTATEAFF. CDR3 bases: TGCGCCAGCAGCTTGGGGGGGTCGGTTAACACGGCCACTGAAGCTTTCTTT. The full variable domain, in which reference TRBV5-1 and TRBJ1-1 provide the parts outside the CDR3, is KAGVTQTPRYLIKTRGQQVTLSCSPISGHRSVSWYQQTPGQGLQFLFEYFSETQRNKGNFPGRFSGRQFSNSRSEMNVSTLELGDSALYLCASSLGGSVNTATEAFFGQGTRLTVV.

The V and J genes are TRBV29-1 and TRBJ1-5; no firm D call. The CDR3 totals 12 residues. The V gene lost 4 bases and the J gene lost 4 bases, with 8 bases spanning the gap. In germline, CDR1 is SQVTM, CDR2 ANQGSEA. The CDR3 sequence is CSVASGNQPQHF. CDR3 in DNA: TGCAGCGTTGCCTCCGGGAATCAGCCCCAGCATTTT.

There are a few counts of this clonotype. This chain links TRBV7-9 with TRBJ2-1; D is unclear. Trimming shortened V by 5 bases and J by 2 bases, and 13 bases separated the two germline ends. This CDR3 has 15 residues. In germline, CDR1 is SEHNR, CDR2 FQNEAQ (reference sequence). CDR3 sequence: CASSRSRVTYNEQFF. Written as DNA, the CDR3 is TGTGCCAGCAGCAGGTCCCGGGTTACCTACAATGAGCAGTTCTTC.

The CDR3: CATLQGNQETQYF. CDR3 nucleotide sequence: TGTGCCACCCTTCAGGGAAACCAAGAGACCCAGTACTTC. V is TRBV6-2 or TRBV6-3 and J is TRBJ2-5, with D tentatively TRBD1 (5 bases). The ends were cut back, 10 bases at V and 0 bases at J, with 12 bases in the middle. Per germline, CDR1 MNHEY and CDR2 SVGEGT. The CDR3 runs to 13 residues.

A remark on this clonotype: Relative to the germline gene, one junction end is altered; a read error may explain this. The DNA of the CDR3 is TGTGTCACCAGTGAAAGCCGGGACACTGAAGCTTTCTTT. This encodes CVTSESRDTEAFF. This chain connects TRBV24-1 to TRBJ1-1; D is unclear. This CDR3 is built from 13 residues. The germline gives CDR1 KGHDR, CDR2 SFDVKD.

As DNA, the CDR3 is TGCAGTGCTAGACGACAGGGCCCGAACACCGGGGAGCTGTTTTTT. Translated, it gives CSARRQGPNTGELFF. The chain recombines TRBV20-1 with TRBJ2-2, with TRBD1 matching 7 bases. The CDR3 spans 15 residues. Germline V gene data show CDR1 as DFQATT and CDR2 as SNEGSKA (reference sequence). V was pared by 2 bases and J by 0 bases, with 3 bases of the junction left unmatched.

This clonotype has only a few counts. The chain combines TRBV6-1 with TRBJ2-3, with TRBD1 matching 7 bases. Germline lookup yields CDR1 MNHNS and CDR2 SASEGT. CDR3 length: 18 amino acids. J lost 1 base, V lost 6 bases, and 16 bases had no gene match. Here the CDR3 DNA reads TGTGCCAGCAGCCAGGGACAGCCTAGCACAGACGGCACAGATACGCAGTATTTT. It encodes CASSQGQPSTDGTDTQYF.

The chain employs TRBV5-1 and TRBJ2-2; possible D gene TRBD2, 5 bases. The CDR3 is made up of 13 amino acids. The ends were cut back, 5 bases at V and 3 bases at J, with 8 bases in the middle. Looked up from germline, CDR1 is SGHRS and CDR2 is YFSETQ. The CDR3 nucleotides are TGCGCCAGCAGAATCGGGGACACCGGGGAGCTGTTTTTT. It translates to CASRIGDTGELFF.

This clonotype was recorded once. Compared with germline, one end of the junction differs, possibly owing to a read error. V usage is TRBV15 and J usage is TRBJ2-7; possibly TRBD2 for D (5 bases). Germline loops: CDR1 LNHNV, CDR2 YYDKDF (reference sequence). The CDR3 is 14 residues long. The CDR3 sequence is CVTSFTTTANEQYF. The CDR3 bases are TGTGTCACCAGCTTCACGACTACGGCGAACGAGCAGTACTTC.

This clonotype has just one count. The chain has TRBV24-1 and TRBJ1-5, with unresolved D. The CDR3 contains 14 residues. V was shortened by 0 bases and J by 1 base, with 3 bases between the two germline ends. CDR1 is KGHDR and CDR2 is SFDVKD in the germline V gene. The CDR3 DNA sequence: TGTGCCACCAGTGATTTGCAGAGCAATCAGCCCCAGCATTTT. It codes for CATSDLQSNQPQHF.

The gene calls are TRBV5-1 and TRBJ2-7, with D perhaps TRBD2 (5 bases). Trimming left V 2 bases short and J 7 bases short, with 10 bases between. The germline CDR1 and CDR2 sequences are SGHRS and YFSETQ. CDR3 size: 12 residues. The CDR3 nucleotides read TGCGCCAGCAGCTTACCGGGGTCGGAGCAGTACTTC. This sequence encodes CASSLPGSEQYF.

This clonotype appeared a few times. This chain links TRBV10-3 with TRBJ1-5; 8 bases match TRBD1. This CDR3 comprises 17 residues. CDR1 is ENHRY, CDR2 SYGVKD, per germline. Unmatched junction bases numbered 8, after V lost 3 bases and J lost 1 base. In DNA form, the CDR3 reads TGTGCCATCAGTGAAACACGGACAGGGACAAGCAATCAGCCCCAGCATTTT. It yields the protein CAISETRTGTSNQPQHF.

The chain recombines TRBV20-1 with TRBJ2-4; D may be TRBD1 or TRBD2 (5 bases each). The last part of the DNA fits TRBJ2-7 better; the J call may be wrong. This CDR3 has 14 residues. In germline, CDR1 is DFQATT, CDR2 SNEGSKA (reference sequence). CDR3 amino acids: CSARGLAYSYEQYF. The CDR3 DNA follows: TGCAGTGCTAGGGGGCTAGCCTATTCCTACGAGCAGTACTTC.

This chain joins TRBV6-1 and TRBJ2-2, with D perhaps being TRBD1 or TRBD2 (5 bases each). Per the germline V gene, CDR1 is MNHNS and CDR2 is SASEGT. V lost 5 bases and J lost 10, with 26 bases in between. CDR3 length: 17 residues. The CDR3: CASSLASPGPAGEELFF. In DNA form, the CDR3 reads TGTGCCAGCAGTCTTGCTTCACCGGGGCCGGCCGGCGAGGAGCTGTTTTTT.

This clonotype was detected only once. This chain links TRBV29-1 with TRBJ2-7; 10 bases agree with TRBD2. V trimming: 1 base; J trimming: 1 base; junction bases outside the gene matches: 16. CDR3 size: 19 residues. The germline CDR1 and CDR2 sequences are SQVTM and ANQGSEA. The CDR3 sequence is CSVEGPRGASGSGSYEQYF. The DNA for the CDR3 is TGCAGCGTTGAAGGGCCGCGGGGTGCTAGCGGGAGCGGGTCCTACGAGCAGTACTTC.

The rearrangement uses TRBV28 and TRBJ2-1, with D maybe TRBD1 (8 bases). Germline-derived CDR1 and CDR2 are MDHEN and SYDVKM. V was clipped by 9 bases and J by 3 bases, with 18 bases between them. This CDR3 has 15 residues. The CDR3 sequence is CASRGGQEHYNEQFF. The CDR3 DNA reads as TGTGCCAGTAGGGGGGGACAGGAACACTACAATGAGCAGTTCTTC.

The chain employs TRBV20-1 and TRBJ2-1; 9 nucleotides agree with TRBD1. This CDR3 has 13 residues. Germline V lookup: CDR1 DFQATT, CDR2 SNEGSKA (reference sequence). Unmatched junction bases numbered 7, after V lost 8 bases and J lost 5 bases. The CDR3, as DNA: TGCAGTATCCGGGACAGGGTCCACAATGAGCAGTTCTTC. It is translated as CSIRDRVHNEQFF.

The chain uses TRBV6-5 and TRBJ1-2; D is uncertain. This CDR3 comprises 13 residues. V was cut by 0 bases and J by 12 bases, with 14 bases left in between. CDR1 MNHEY and CDR2 SVGAGI come from the germline V gene. The CDR3 DNA sequence: TGTGCCAGCAGTTACTCGAATGTGGCCTCAAACACCTTC. It specifies CASSYSNVASNTF.

The J gene is TRBJ2-7, the V gene TRBV21-1. TRBV21-1 is described as a pseudogene. CDR3 length: 13 residues. The CDR3 region has the DNA TGTGCCAGCAGCAAAAGTACTGACTACGGGCAGTACTTC. It yields the protein CASSKSTDYGQYF.

The chain links TRBV19 to TRBJ1-1; D unresolved. The germline V gene encodes CDR1 LNHDA and CDR2 SQIVND (reference sequence). This CDR3 contains 14 residues. The V end was cut by 6 bases, the J end by 4 bases, with 15 bases between. The DNA of the CDR3 is TGTGCCAGTAGCAAAAGACCCGGCGGCACTGAAGCTTTCTTT. Protein: CASSKRPGGTEAFF.

In this sample, this clonotype turned up a few times. The J gene is TRBJ1-4, the V gene TRBV7-9; weak D call: TRBD1 (6 bases). The CDR3 spans 16 residues. The germline V gene encodes CDR1 SEHNR and CDR2 FQNEAQ (reference sequence). V lost 5 bases and J 7 bases, leaving 20 bases between the germline ends. The CDR3 DNA follows: TGTGCCAGCAGCCCAACCTTGGCGGGGGCAGGTGAAAAACTGTTTTTT. Protein sequence: CASSPTLAGAGEKLFF.

This clonotype was observed a few times. This chain uses TRBV15 with TRBJ1-6, with no clear D. The CDR3 consists of 15 residues. Per the germline V gene, CDR1 is LNHNV and CDR2 is YYDKDF (reference sequence). The germline V and J ends were trimmed by 0 bases and 9 bases, with 12 bases remaining between them. In DNA form, the CDR3 reads TGTGCCACCAGCAGAGATCCCCTAGGTCCTTCACCCCTCCACTTT. Translating gives CATSRDPLGPSPLHF.

The chain combines TRBV20-1 with TRBJ2-1; D might be TRBD2 (6 bases). The CDR3 loop spans 13 amino acids. Trimming removed 1 base from V and 9 bases from J, with 13 bases in between. Germline CDR1 is DFQATT and CDR2 is SNEGSKA (reference sequence). The CDR3 DNA is TGCAGTGCTAGAGTAGCGACTAGGCGTGAGCAGTTCTTC. The encoded protein is CSARVATRREQFF.